One T cell receptor beta chain is described in this entry. These data come from a study of regulatory T cells in long-lasting Graves disease. Construction of TCR beta libraries relied on iRepertoire HTBI primers and on Arm-PCR targeting CDR3 regions. TCRdb passed the multiplex PCR reads through MiXCR, listing each CDR3 protein once. The sample contains about half a million distinct CDR3 sequences, 12% of which appear only once. Sample time point: newly diagnosed GD, antithyroid drugs for less than 3 months. Making the TCR library involved RNA that had been extracted from PBMCs. V was pared by 6 bases and J by 0 bases, with 9 bases of the junction left unmatched. This CDR3 has 17 amino acids. Per germline, CDR1 LNHDA and CDR2 SQIVND (reference sequence). The same data also went into a second study, on T cells in Graves' hyperthyroidism and ophthalmopathy. Turning to that study: From stable hyperthyroidism, ophthalmopathy was separated by a 13 V-J model.

The input for sequencing was peripheral blood mononuclear cells (PBMCs), taken at new diagnosis, from a patient treated with antithyroid drugs. The TCR sequence derives from a woman aged 25 to 39 with Graves disease. This chain connects TRBV19 to TRBJ1-3, with 9 positions matching TRBD1. The CDR3 DNA reads as TGTGCCAGTAGCCTGCGGACAGGGGCATTCTCTGGAAACACCATATATTTT. Translating gives CASSLRTGAFSGNTIYF.